By frequency in the sample, the clone carrying this T cell receptor beta chain is medium-sized. Its antigen remains unidentified. This sample was included in a study of PD-1 blockade in mismatch repair-deficient tumors. Study results and limitations: Tumor-resident clones, often absent from pretreatment blood, expanded after pembrolizumab and then contracted.

Produced via immunoSEQ multiplex PCR; TCRdb's table is partial and in-frame only. The sample yields about 100,000 clones, 70% to 85% seen once. Three pembrolizumab responders had their TCRs sequenced. The CDR3 runs 14 residues. V gave up 5 bases and J gave up 6 bases, with 13 bases separating them. The V gene's germline CDR1 is SEHNR and CDR2 FQNEAQ (reference sequence). The chain is built from TRBV7-9 and TRBJ2-2; TRBD1 is a possible D gene (5 bases). The sequenced sample was peripheral blood, obtained around 8 months after starting pembrolizumab. This receptor was identified in an adult with mismatch repair-deficient cancer. The CDR3 protein is CASSREMGPGELFF. The CDR3, as DNA: TGTGCCAGCAGCCGAGAAATGGGGCCCGGGGAGCTGTTTTTT.